This TCR beta chain is drawn from a study of blood T cell repertoires in COVID-19. Assay used: immunoSEQ multiplex PCR; TCRdb lists only in-frame clones, some missing. In the table there are about 260,000 clones, 88% of which are singletons. Germline lookup yields CDR1 DFQATT and CDR2 SNEGSKA (reference sequence). J was trimmed by 12 bases and V by 2 bases; bases with no gene match: 7. This CDR3 contains 11 residues. Sequenced: peripheral blood. The clonotype was recovered from a man aged 55 to 70 who had recovered from COVID-19. V usage is TRBV20-1 and J usage is TRBJ2-7, with TRBD1 identical over 7 bases. The CDR3 is CSARSTGDLYF. The CDR3 DNA sequence: TGCAGTGCTAGATCCACAGGGGACCTGTACTTC.